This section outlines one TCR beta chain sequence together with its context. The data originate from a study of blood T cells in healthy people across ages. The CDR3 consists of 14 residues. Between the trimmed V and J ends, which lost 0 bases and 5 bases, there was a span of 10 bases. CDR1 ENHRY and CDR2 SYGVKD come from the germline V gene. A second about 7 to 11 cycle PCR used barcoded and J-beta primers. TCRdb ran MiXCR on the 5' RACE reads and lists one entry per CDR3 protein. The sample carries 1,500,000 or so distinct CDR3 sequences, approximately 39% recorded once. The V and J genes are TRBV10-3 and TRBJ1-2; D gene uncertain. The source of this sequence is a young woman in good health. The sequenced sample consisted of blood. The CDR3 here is CAISESDPGYGYTF. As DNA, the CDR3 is TGTGCCATCAGTGAGTCAGACCCGGGATATGGCTACACCTTC.